The rows below give T cell receptor beta chains drawn from one sample of a study of T-cell reconstitution after alpha-beta-depleted transplantation in children. TCRdb used MiXCR to reprocess the PCR reads, holding one entry per CDR3 protein. The sample has under 250,000 distinct CDR3 sequences, 17% seen once. This material consisted of PBMCs, mostly from graft donor cells, taken 360 days after TCRalphabeta/CD19-depleted stem cell transplant. The receptor source for this set is a male patient between 2 and 10 years old who had a stem cell transplant for acute lymphoblastic leukemia, so the T cells may come from the graft donor. CDR3s include the opening cysteine and the closing phenylalanine or tryptophan. D genes are given only for firm matches. Clone size appears in some rows only: once, few, many, or a class for an expanded clone.

clone size: -; J gene: TRBJ2-1; D gene: TRBD2; V gene: TRBV12-3/TRBV12-4; CDR3 DNA: TGTGCCAGCCGGGGGACTAGCTACAATGAGCAGTTCTTC; CDR3 protein: CASRGTSYNEQFF
clone size: few; J gene: TRBJ1-2; D gene: TRBD1; V gene: TRBV20-1; CDR3 DNA: TGCAGTGGCAAGGGGGACAGGGGGTATGGCTACACCTTC; CDR3 protein: CSGKGDRGYGYTF
clone size: few; J gene: TRBJ2-3; D gene: -; V gene: TRBV11-2; CDR3 DNA: TGTGCCAGCAGCCAGCCCGGGTGGAGTTCTGGCACAGATACGCAGTATTTT; CDR3 protein: CASSQPGWSSGTDTQYF
clone size: few; J gene: TRBJ1-1; D gene: -; V gene: TRBV5-1; CDR3 DNA: TGCGCCAGCAGCTTAGGGAGGGCGGATATGAGATCCATGAACACTGAAGCTTTCTTT; CDR3 protein: CASSLGRADMRSMNTEAFF
clone size: few; J gene: TRBJ2-6; D gene: -; V gene: TRBV6-2/TRBV6-3; CDR3 DNA: TGTGCCAGCAGTTACCGGGGAACTGGGGCCAACGTCCTGACTTTC; CDR3 protein: CASSYRGTGANVLTF
clone size: many; J gene: TRBJ2-1; D gene: -; V gene: TRBV9; CDR3 DNA: TGTGCCAGCAGCGTCCAGGGCTACAATGAGCAGTTCTTC; CDR3 protein: CASSVQGYNEQFF
clone size: -; J gene: TRBJ2-3; D gene: -; V gene: TRBV5-1; CDR3 DNA: TGCGCCAGCAGCTGGGGGGACCTGAGAGAAGATACGCAGTATTTT; CDR3 protein: CASSWGDLREDTQYF
clone size: -; J gene: TRBJ2-3; D gene: -; V gene: TRBV7-9; CDR3 DNA: TGTGCCAGCAACGAAGACGGGTACGGCACAGATACGCAGTATTTT; CDR3 protein: CASNEDGYGTDTQYF
clone size: few; J gene: TRBJ2-6; D gene: -; V gene: TRBV27; CDR3 DNA: TGTGCCAGCAGGATAGCTGGGGCCAACGTCCTGACTTTC; CDR3 protein: CASRIAGANVLTF
clone size: -; J gene: TRBJ2-7; D gene: -; V gene: TRBV27; CDR3 DNA: TGTGCCAGCAGTTTATTTGGACCTTCCTACGAGCAGTACTTC; CDR3 protein: CASSLFGPSYEQYF
clone size: -; J gene: TRBJ2-7; D gene: -; V gene: TRBV12-3/TRBV12-4; CDR3 DNA: TGTGCCAGCAGTTTGGAACAGATGGTCTACGAGCAGTACTTC; CDR3 protein: CASSLEQMVYEQYF
clone size: few; J gene: TRBJ2-3; D gene: TRBD1; V gene: TRBV10-3; CDR3 DNA: TGTGCCATCAGTGGGGGACAGGGAGTAGGCACAGATACGCAGTATTTT; CDR3 protein: CAISGGQGVGTDTQYF
clone size: -; J gene: TRBJ1-5; D gene: -; V gene: TRBV10-1; CDR3 DNA: TGCGCCAGCAGCCCGAGTCTAGCGGGAGATCAGCCCCAGCATTTT; CDR3 protein: CASSPSLAGDQPQHF
clone size: -; J gene: TRBJ2-7; D gene: -; V gene: TRBV6-2/TRBV6-3; CDR3 DNA: TGTGCCAGCAGTCAGAGGGCCTACGAGCAGTACTTC; CDR3 protein: CASSQRAYEQYF
clone size: -; J gene: TRBJ2-7; D gene: -; V gene: TRBV12-3/TRBV12-4; CDR3 DNA: TGTGCCAGCAGTTTAAGGGCTCCCGATCAGGGCTCCTACGAGCAGTACTTC; CDR3 protein: CASSLRAPDQGSYEQYF
clone size: few; J gene: TRBJ2-5; D gene: TRBD2; V gene: TRBV7-2; CDR3 DNA: TGTGCCAGCAGCTTAGCGCGGGGGGGCGGAGAGACCCAGTACTTC; CDR3 protein: CASSLARGGGETQYF
clone size: -; J gene: TRBJ2-1; D gene: -; V gene: TRBV7-9; CDR3 DNA: TGTGCCAGCAGCTCCCCCCCGAGAGAGGAGTTCTTC; CDR3 protein: CASSSPPREEFF
clone size: -; J gene: TRBJ2-3; D gene: -; V gene: TRBV7-9; CDR3 DNA: TGTGCCGGCCAGGCAGAAGATACGCAGTATTTT; CDR3 protein: CAGQAEDTQYF
clone size: few; J gene: TRBJ1-1; D gene: -; V gene: TRBV9; CDR3 DNA: TGTGCCAGCAGCGTAGAGTGGAACACTGAAGCTTTCTTT; CDR3 protein: CASSVEWNTEAFF
clone size: few; J gene: TRBJ1-1; D gene: TRBD1; V gene: TRBV5-5; CDR3 DNA: TGTGCCAGCAGCTTGTGGGACAGGAATAACGCTGAAGCTTTCTTT; CDR3 protein: CASSLWDRNNAEAFF
clone size: few; J gene: TRBJ1-1; D gene: -; V gene: TRBV18; CDR3 DNA: TGTGCCAGCTCACCCACCGGGGACACTGAAGCTTTCTTT; CDR3 protein: CASSPTGDTEAFF
clone size: -; J gene: TRBJ1-4; D gene: -; V gene: TRBV20-1; CDR3 DNA: TGCAGTGCTGGGGGCCCAGAAAAACTGTTTTTT; CDR3 protein: CSAGGPEKLFF